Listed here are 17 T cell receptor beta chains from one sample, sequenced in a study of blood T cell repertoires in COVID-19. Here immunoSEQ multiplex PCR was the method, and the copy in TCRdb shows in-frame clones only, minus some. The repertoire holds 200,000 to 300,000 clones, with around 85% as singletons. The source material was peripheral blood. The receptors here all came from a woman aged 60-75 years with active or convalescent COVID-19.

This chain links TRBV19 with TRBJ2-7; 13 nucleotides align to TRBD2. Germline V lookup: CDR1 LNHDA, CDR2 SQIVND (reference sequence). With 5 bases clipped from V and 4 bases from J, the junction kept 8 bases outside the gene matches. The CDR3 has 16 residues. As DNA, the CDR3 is TGTGCCAGTAGTTTAGGACTAGCGGGAGCCGGGTACGAGCAGTACTTC. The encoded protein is CASSLGLAGAGYEQYF.

The CDR3: CASSIDFVLGGGTDTQYF. The CDR3, as DNA: TGTGCCAGTAGTATAGACTTCGTCTTAGGGGGCGGCACAGATACGCAGTATTTT. The chain uses TRBV19 and TRBJ2-3; the match to TRBD1 covers 7 bases. CDR1 is LNHDA and CDR2 is SQIVND in the germline V gene (reference sequence). J lost 1 base, V lost 0 bases, and 10 bases had no gene match. The CDR3 is 18 amino acids. The full variable domain, in which reference TRBV19 and TRBJ2-3 provide the parts outside the CDR3, is DGGITQSPKYLFRKEGQNVTLSCEQNLNHDAMYWYRQDPGQGLRLIYYSQIVNDFQKGDIAEGYSVSREKKESFPLTVTSAQKNPTAFYLCASSIDFVLGGGTDTQYFGPGTRLTVL.

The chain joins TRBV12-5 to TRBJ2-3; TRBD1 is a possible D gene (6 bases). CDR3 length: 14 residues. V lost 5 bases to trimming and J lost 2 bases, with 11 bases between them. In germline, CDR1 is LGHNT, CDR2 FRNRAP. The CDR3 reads CASGPGQITDTQYF. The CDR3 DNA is TGTGCTAGTGGTCCAGGACAGATCACAGATACGCAGTATTTT.

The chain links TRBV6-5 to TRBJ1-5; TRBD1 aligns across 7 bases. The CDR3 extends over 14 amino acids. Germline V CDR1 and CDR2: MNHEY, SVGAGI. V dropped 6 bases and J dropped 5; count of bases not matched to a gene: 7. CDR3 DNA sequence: TGTGCCAGCAGGGAGACAGGGATCGATCAGCCCCAGCATTTT. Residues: CASRETGIDQPQHF.

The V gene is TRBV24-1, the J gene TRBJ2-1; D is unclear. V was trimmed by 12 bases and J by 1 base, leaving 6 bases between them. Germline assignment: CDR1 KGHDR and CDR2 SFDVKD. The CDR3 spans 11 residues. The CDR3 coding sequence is TGTGCCGTCGAGTCCTACAATGAGCAGTTCTTC. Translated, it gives CAVESYNEQFF.

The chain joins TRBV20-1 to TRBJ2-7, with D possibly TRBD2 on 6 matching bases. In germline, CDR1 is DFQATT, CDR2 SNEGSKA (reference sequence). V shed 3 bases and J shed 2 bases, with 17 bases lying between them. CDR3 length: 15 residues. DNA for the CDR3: TGCAGTGCTAGTCTACCAAGGGCGGGGACCTACGAGCAGTACTTC. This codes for CSASLPRAGTYEQYF.

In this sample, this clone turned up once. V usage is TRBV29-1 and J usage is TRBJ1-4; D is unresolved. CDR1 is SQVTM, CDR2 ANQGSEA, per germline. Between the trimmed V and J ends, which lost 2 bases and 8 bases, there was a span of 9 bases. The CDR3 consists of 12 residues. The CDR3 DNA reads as TGCAGCGTTGAATACGAGGGAGAAAAACTGTTTTTT. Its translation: CSVEYEGEKLFF.

CDR3 coding DNA: TGTGCCAGCAGCCTAGGGGCAGATACGCAGTATTTT. It translates to CASSLGADTQYF. This chain links TRBV5-4 with TRBJ2-3; D is possibly TRBD1 (5 bases). Looked up from germline, CDR1 is SGHNT and CDR2 is YYREEE (reference sequence). The CDR3 is 12 amino acids. The V and J ends lost 4 bases and 4 bases respectively, with 7 bases between them.

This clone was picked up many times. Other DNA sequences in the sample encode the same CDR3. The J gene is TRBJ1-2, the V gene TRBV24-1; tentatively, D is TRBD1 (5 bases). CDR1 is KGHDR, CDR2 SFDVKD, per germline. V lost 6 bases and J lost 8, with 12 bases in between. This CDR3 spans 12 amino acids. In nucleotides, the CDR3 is TGTGCCACCAGTCCAACAGGCTACGGCTACACCTTC. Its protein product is CATSPTGYGYTF.

In nucleotides, the CDR3 is TGTGCCAGCAGCCGCTATATAATAGCGGGGGGGTTCGCCGGGGAGCTGTTTTTT. It translates to CASSRYIIAGGFAGELFF. This rearrangement joins TRBV3-1 (or the pseudogene TRBV3-2) to TRBJ2-2, with 11 bases lining up with TRBD2. Germline-derived CDR1 and CDR2 are LGHDT and YNNKEL (reference sequence). The CDR3 is made up of 18 amino acids. Trimming at V came to 4 bases and at J to 6 bases, leaving 13 bases not matched to a gene.

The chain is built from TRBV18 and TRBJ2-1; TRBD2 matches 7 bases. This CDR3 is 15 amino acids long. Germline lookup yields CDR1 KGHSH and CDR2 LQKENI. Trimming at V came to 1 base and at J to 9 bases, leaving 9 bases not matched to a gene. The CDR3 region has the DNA TGTGCCAGCTCACCACGACTAGCAGAGATAGGTGAGCAGTTCTTC. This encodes CASSPRLAEIGEQFF. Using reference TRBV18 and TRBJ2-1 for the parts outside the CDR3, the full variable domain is NAGVMQNPRHLVRRRGQEARLRCSPMKGHSHVYWYRQLPEEGLKFMVYLQKENIIDESGMPKERFSAEFPKEGPSILRIQQVVRGDSAAYFCASSPRLAEIGEQFFGPGTRLTVL.

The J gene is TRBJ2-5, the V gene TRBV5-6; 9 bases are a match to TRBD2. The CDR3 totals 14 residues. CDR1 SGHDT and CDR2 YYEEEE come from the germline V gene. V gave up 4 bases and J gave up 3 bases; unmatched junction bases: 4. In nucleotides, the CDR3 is TGTGCCAGCAGCCCCATAGCGGGGGAAGAGACCCAGTACTTC. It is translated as CASSPIAGEETQYF.

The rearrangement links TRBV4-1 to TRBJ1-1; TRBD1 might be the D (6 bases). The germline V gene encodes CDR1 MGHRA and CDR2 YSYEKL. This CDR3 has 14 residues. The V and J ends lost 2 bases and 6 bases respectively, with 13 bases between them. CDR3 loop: CASSQSGEGSEAFF. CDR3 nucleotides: TGCGCCAGCAGCCAATCAGGGGAAGGGTCTGAAGCTTTCTTT.

In DNA, the CDR3 is TGTGCCAGCAGTTACGGTTTTGACAGGGGCGGAAATGAGCAGTTCTTC. This codes for CASSYGFDRGGNEQFF. The chain is built from TRBV6-5 and TRBJ2-1; 8 nucleotides agree with TRBD1. The CDR3 covers 16 residues. The ends lost 2 bases at V and 7 bases at J; junction bases unmatched: 10. Per the germline V gene, CDR1 is MNHEY and CDR2 is SVGAGI.

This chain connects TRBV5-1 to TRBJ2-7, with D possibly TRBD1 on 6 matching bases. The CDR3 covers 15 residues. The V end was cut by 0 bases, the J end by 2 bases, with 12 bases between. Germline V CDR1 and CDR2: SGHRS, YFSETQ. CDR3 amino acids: CASSLEPDSTYEQYV. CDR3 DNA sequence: TGCGCCAGCAGCTTGGAGCCGGACAGCACCTACGAGCAGTACGTC.

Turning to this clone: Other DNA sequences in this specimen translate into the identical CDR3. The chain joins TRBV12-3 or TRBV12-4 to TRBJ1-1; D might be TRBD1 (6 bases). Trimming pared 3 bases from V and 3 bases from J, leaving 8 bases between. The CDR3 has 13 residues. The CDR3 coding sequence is TGTGCCAGCAGTTTCAACAGGGACACTGAAGCTTTCTTT. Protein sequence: CASSFNRDTEAFF.

The CDR3 DNA is TGTGCCAGCAGCCTGCGGAGGGCCGCGGAGACCCAGTACTTC. Translation: CASSLRRAAETQYF. The chain employs TRBV11-2 and TRBJ2-5; TRBD2 is a possible D gene (6 bases). The V gene lost 5 bases and the J gene lost 5 bases, with 15 bases spanning the gap. The CDR3 extends over 14 amino acids. Germline-derived CDR1 and CDR2 are SGHAT and FQNNGV.